This TCR beta chain was identified during a study of tumor-infiltrating lymphocytes in oesophageal squamous cell carcinoma. TCRdb reprocessed the PCR reads via MiXCR and lists one record per CDR3 protein. The sample carries 20,000 or so distinct CDR3 sequences, around 40% recorded once. This clonotype was sampled from a male donor with esophageal squamous cell carcinoma. Sequenced input: esophageal tumor tissue.

Here the CDR3 reads CASSYSILGTGALQLGNEQFF. DNA of the CDR3: TGTGCCAGCAGTTACTCGATACTAGGGACAGGGGCTCTACAGTTGGGCAATGAGCAGTTCTTC. V and J are TRBV6-6 and TRBJ2-1; 10 bases match TRBD1. CDR3 size: 21 residues. V trimming: 0 bases; J trimming: 6 bases; junction bases outside the gene matches: 20. Per germline, CDR1 MNHNY and CDR2 SVGAGI (reference sequence).